The entry below describes one T cell receptor beta chain. The source of the sample is a study of blood T cell repertoires in COVID-19. Overall study: The samples span acute and convalescent COVID-19 from the United States, Italy and Spain. From T cells, B-cell-depleted T cells, or PBMCs came the material, which was cDNA or gDNA.

In the source study's methods: Reference gene primers were amplified, and this amplification served to estimate nucleated cell counts. Generated by immunoSEQ multiplex PCR, the TCRdb table keeps only in-frame clones and is missing some. From that table come the V and J calls and clone size; the DNA was used to work out D and trimming. The sample consists of 250,000 to 400,000 clones, about nine tenths of them appearing once. Germline V gives CDR1 SGHRS, CDR2 YFSETQ. V was trimmed by 4 bases and J by 4 bases, leaving 11 bases between them. This CDR3 contains 14 residues. The sequencing input was peripheral blood. This sequence joins TRBV5-1 and TRBJ1-4, with D hard to call. The receptor comes from a woman between 25 and 40 years old with COVID-19, enrolled during active disease. The CDR3 sequence is CASSRGYINEKLFF. CDR3 coding DNA: TGCGCCAGCAGCCGCGGCTACATTAATGAAAAACTGTTTTTT.